This entry lists 25 T cell receptor beta chains sequenced from one sample in a study of blood T cell repertoires in COVID-19 (dated by TCRdb to between 2020 and 2021). Receptor libraries were prepared by the immunoSEQ multiplex PCR assay. Entries here come from immuneACCESS through TCRdb and include only in-frame sequences with V and J called. Some clones fail to appear in such tables; in the studies checked, an unresolved V gene covers under half of the shortfall, and the cause of the remainder is unknown. The sample table contains about 170,000 clones; only one count was recorded for roughly 84% of them. Of the sample, 14% falls within the top ten clones. Material: peripheral blood. These receptor sequences come from a man in his late teens or twenties with active or convalescent COVID-19.

The count of this clone is one. The chain couples TRBV9 to TRBJ1-2; 7 nucleotides agree with TRBD1. V gave up 6 bases and J gave up 1 base; unmatched junction bases: 9. Germline-derived CDR1 and CDR2 are SGDLS and YYNGEE. The CDR3 spans 15 residues. As DNA, the CDR3 is TGTGCCAGCAACCTAAGGGACAGCCATAACTATGGCTACACCTTC. Residues: CASNLRDSHNYGYTF.

This clone was seen just once. The J gene is TRBJ2-7, the V gene TRBV11-2, with 12 nucleotides matching TRBD2. V gave up 5 bases and J gave up 3 bases; unmatched junction bases: 8. The CDR3 consists of 16 residues. Germline CDR1 is SGHAT and CDR2 is FQNNGV. DNA for the CDR3: TGTGCCAGCAGCCTTGGACTAGCGGGAATAGGCTACGAGCAGTACTTC. It specifies CASSLGLAGIGYEQYF. The variable domain in full, with the rest retrieved from reference TRBV11-2 and TRBJ2-7, is EAGVAQSPRYKIIEKRQSVAFWCNPISGHATLYWYQQILGQGPKLLIQFQNNGVVDDSQLPKDRFSAERLKGVDSTLKIQPAKLEDSAVYLCASSLGLAGIGYEQYFGPGTRLTVT.

The rearrangement uses TRBV3-1 (or the pseudogene TRBV3-2) and TRBJ2-5, with D possibly matching TRBD2 (6 bases). The V gene lost 4 bases and the J gene lost 0 bases, with 9 bases spanning the gap. Germline V gene sequence: CDR1 LGHDT, CDR2 YNNKEL (reference sequence). The CDR3 length is 14 residues. The CDR3 spells CASSPRGNQETQYF. The DNA for the CDR3 is TGTGCCAGCAGCCCCCGGGGGAACCAAGAGACCCAGTACTTC.

The CDR3 DNA reads TGCGCCAGCAGCCCTCGGGGCAGGGGGGTGATTAACACTGAAGCTTTCTTT. This codes for CASSPRGRGVINTEAFF. V and J are TRBV5-1 and TRBJ1-1, with TRBD1 matching over 7 bases. Looked up from germline, CDR1 is SGHRS and CDR2 is YFSETQ. This CDR3 is 17 amino acids long. Germline trimming cut 4 bases from V and 2 bases from J; bases unmatched to any gene: 14.

V usage is TRBV7-6 and J usage is TRBJ1-2; 7 positions match TRBD1. The CDR3 covers 13 residues. V shed 5 bases, J shed 2 bases, and the junction held 2 bases outside the gene matches. Germline V gene data show CDR1 as SGHVS and CDR2 as FNYEAQ. The CDR3 DNA follows: TGTGCCAGCAGCAAGGGACAGAACTATGGCTACACCTTC. Protein product: CASSKGQNYGYTF.

The V gene is TRBV6-5, the J gene TRBJ1-5; D unclear. There are 13 residues in the CDR3. CDR1 is MNHEY and CDR2 is SVGAGI in the germline V gene. Trimming stripped 0 bases from V and 10 bases from J, with 10 bases between. The CDR3 reads CASSYSISTPQHF. DNA for the CDR3: TGTGCCAGCAGTTACTCGATCTCTACCCCCCAGCATTTT.

The chain is built from TRBV6-5 and TRBJ2-3; the D gene is possibly TRBD2 (6 bases). Germline values: CDR1 MNHEY, CDR2 SVGAGI. The ends were cut back, 3 bases at V and 0 bases at J, with 13 bases in the middle. The CDR3 is made up of 16 amino acids. The chain's CDR3 is CASSYTSSTSTDTQYF. The DNA of the CDR3 is TGTGCCAGCAGTTATACTAGCTCCACTAGCACAGATACGCAGTATTTT.

This sequence joins TRBV6-5 and TRBJ2-7, with D unresolved. Germline V lookup: CDR1 MNHEY, CDR2 SVGAGI. CDR3 size: 14 residues. Trimming removed 3 bases from V and 0 bases from J, with 9 bases in between. CDR3 nucleotide sequence: TGTGCCAGCAGTTATGGTCCAGGCTCCTACGAGCAGTACTTC. This sequence encodes CASSYGPGSYEQYF.

The chain is built from TRBV5-1 and TRBJ2-5, with 14 bases matching TRBD2. CDR1 is SGHRS, CDR2 YFSETQ, per germline. This CDR3 is 18 amino acids long. V gave up 4 bases and J gave up 0 bases; unmatched junction bases: 8. The DNA for the CDR3 is TGCGCCAGCAGCCCCCGGACTAGCGGGGGGTGGTACCAAGAGACCCAGTACTTC. Its translation: CASSPRTSGGWYQETQYF.

On this clone itself: The junction shows a germline mismatch at one end, possibly a read error. The chain uses TRBV3-1 (or the pseudogene TRBV3-2) and TRBJ1-2, with D unresolved. CDR3 size: 13 residues. The germline V gene has CDR1 LGHDT and CDR2 YNNKEL (reference sequence). The CDR3 sequence: CASSPLRVGGCTF. DNA of the CDR3: TGTGCCAGCAGCCCTCTACGGGTAGGCGGCTGCACCTTC.

On this clone itself: The junction and the germline gene differ at one end; a read error may be behind it. The chain employs TRBV5-6 and TRBJ2-1, with 13 bases that match TRBD2. The CDR3 runs to 15 residues. Germline CDR1 SGHDT, CDR2 YYEEEE. CDR3 region: CASSLGTSGMREQFF. In DNA, the CDR3 is TGTGCCAGCAGTTTGGGGACTAGCGGGATGAGGGAGCAGTTCTTC.

The genes are TRBV18 and TRBJ2-1, with 8 nucleotides matching TRBD1. Germline assignment: CDR1 KGHSH and CDR2 LQKENI. The trim removed 4 bases at V and 4 bases at J, leaving 6 bases unmatched. The CDR3 covers 15 residues. Written as DNA, the CDR3 is TGTGCCAGCTCACTAGACCGGGACAGGTACAATGAGCAGTTCTTC. Amino acid sequence: CASSLDRDRYNEQFF.

This chain links TRBV28 with TRBJ2-1; maybe TRBD2 (6 bases). With 8 bases removed from V and 5 bases from J, the gap between germline ends came to 16 bases. Looked up from germline, CDR1 is MDHEN and CDR2 is SYDVKM. The CDR3 covers 14 residues. CDR3 nucleotide sequence: TGTGCCAGCTTTAGGAGGGGCCCCGACAATGAGCAGTTCTTC. Protein product: CASFRRGPDNEQFF.

V gene TRBV13 combines with J gene TRBJ2-7, with D perhaps TRBD1 (6 bases). This CDR3 spans 18 amino acids. Germline V gene data show CDR1 as PRHDT and CDR2 as FYEKMQ (reference sequence). Trimming took 5 bases from V and 9 from J, leaving 32 bases between them. The CDR3 DNA reads as TGTGCCAGCAGCCCTCATCAGGGGCCGGGTTCCATAGTACGATGGCAGTACTTC. This gives the protein CASSPHQGPGSIVRWQYF. Looking up the rest from reference TRBV13 and TRBJ2-7 gives the full variable domain: AAGVIQSPRHLIKEKRETATLKCYPIPRHDTVYWYQQGPGQDPQFLISFYEKMQSDKGSIPDRFSAQQFSDYHSELNMSSLELGDSALYFCASSPHQGPGSIVRWQYFGPGTRLTVT.

The J gene is TRBJ1-5, the V gene TRBV6-1, with a tentative D call TRBD1 (6 bases). This CDR3 has 13 residues. The V gene lost 2 bases and the J gene lost 4 bases, with 6 bases spanning the gap. Per the germline V gene, CDR1 is MNHNS and CDR2 is SASEGT. The CDR3 DNA reads as TGTGCCAGCAGTGAACAGGGGAATCAGCCCCAGCATTTT. Its translation is CASSEQGNQPQHF.

J is TRBJ1-6 and V is TRBV5-1; tentative D call: TRBD1 (6 bases). The V gene's germline CDR1 is SGHRS and CDR2 YFSETQ. The V and J ends lost 4 bases and 7 bases respectively, with 15 bases between them. This CDR3 has 15 residues. The CDR3 loop reads CASSPSPTGNSPLHF. CDR3 nucleotide sequence: TGCGCCAGCAGCCCCTCCCCCACAGGGAATTCACCCCTCCACTTT.

CDR3 in DNA: TGTGCCAGCAGCATCGGACTAGCAGGCACAGATACGCAGTATTTT. It is translated as CASSIGLAGTDTQYF. This rearrangement joins TRBV7-2 to TRBJ2-3; the match to TRBD2 covers 8 bases. The CDR3 contains 15 residues. Trimming at V came to 5 bases and at J to 1 base, leaving 5 bases not matched to a gene. The V gene's germline CDR1 is SGHTA and CDR2 FQGNSA.

The V gene is TRBV25-1, the J gene TRBJ2-1; 8 nucleotides align to TRBD1. The germline V gene encodes CDR1 MGHDK and CDR2 SYGVNS. V lost 3 bases, J lost 3 bases, and 7 bases stayed unmatched. CDR3 length: 16 residues. CDR3 DNA: TGTGCCAGCAGTGATTACGCGACAGGGGTCTACAATGAGCAGTTCTTC. Protein: CASSDYATGVYNEQFF. Full variable domain (rest looked up from reference TRBV25-1 and TRBJ2-1): EADIYQTPRYLVIGTGKKITLECSQTMGHDKMYWYQQDPGMELHLIHYSYGVNSTEKGDLSSESTVSRIRTEHFPLTLESARPSHTSQYLCASSDYATGVYNEQFFGPGTRLTVL.

Only one count was recorded for this clone. The genes are TRBV19 and TRBJ1-5; weak D call: TRBD1 (6 bases). The CDR3 extends over 13 amino acids. Looked up from germline, CDR1 is LNHDA and CDR2 is SQIVND (reference sequence). Trimming removed 9 bases at V and 3 bases at J, with 12 bases between. The CDR3 DNA reads as TGTGCCAGCGGGGACATCAACAATCAGCCCCAGCATTTT. This translates into CASGDINNQPQHF.

A word on this clone: This sample also contains other DNA sequences that code for the same CDR3. The chain employs TRBV18 and TRBJ2-5; a weak D match, TRBD2 (6 bases). Germline V gene lookup returns CDR1 KGHSH and CDR2 LQKENI. Trimming left V 6 bases short and J 1 base short, with 12 bases between. The CDR3 length is 14 residues. The CDR3 protein is CASSPGTPQETQYF. In DNA form, the CDR3 reads TGTGCCAGCTCGCCCGGGACTCCCCAAGAGACCCAGTACTTC.

Only one count was recorded for this clone. V usage is TRBV5-6 and J usage is TRBJ1-1; the match to TRBD1 covers 7 bases. The CDR3 consists of 18 residues. CDR1 and CDR2 (germline): SGHDT, YYEEEE. The junction had 15 bases not matched to a gene; V was cut back by 4 bases and J by 0 bases. CDR3 coding DNA: TGTGCCAGCAGCAAGGTGGGGACAGCCGCTTGGTTGAACACTGAAGCTTTCTTT. It yields the protein CASSKVGTAAWLNTEAFF.

A word on this clone: Other DNA sequences within the sample encode an identical CDR3. The V call is TRBV27, the J call TRBJ1-2; 12 nucleotides line up with TRBD1. Germline V gene sequence: CDR1 MNHEY, CDR2 SMNVEV (reference sequence). The junction had 9 bases not matched to a gene; V was cut back by 5 bases and J by 8 bases. The CDR3 runs 15 residues. CDR3 protein: CASSLSRDRGRGYTF. The CDR3 nucleotides read TGTGCCAGCAGTCTTTCGCGGGACAGGGGGCGAGGCTACACCTTC.

The chain uses TRBV5-1 and TRBJ2-1; 8 nucleotides line up with TRBD2. Germline values: CDR1 SGHRS, CDR2 YFSETQ. The CDR3 totals 16 residues. V dropped 3 bases and J dropped 2; count of bases not matched to a gene: 7. The CDR3 spells CASSSRSSGTYNEQFF. As DNA, the CDR3 is TGCGCCAGCAGCTCCCGTAGTAGCGGGACCTACAATGAGCAGTTCTTC.

This clone was recorded only once. V and J are TRBV19 and TRBJ2-1, with D possibly being TRBD1 (6 bases). V lost 0 bases and J 4 bases, leaving 10 bases between the germline ends. The CDR3 covers 15 residues. Germline V CDR1 and CDR2: LNHDA, SQIVND (reference sequence). CDR3 loop: CASSIDRGRYNEQFF. CDR3 in DNA: TGTGCCAGTAGTATAGACAGGGGCCGGTACAATGAGCAGTTCTTC.

This clone was recorded once. The chain recombines TRBV4-1 with TRBJ2-5; D gene ambiguous. Trimming removed 1 base from V and 4 bases from J, with 7 bases in between. The CDR3 spans 13 residues. In germline, CDR1 is MGHRA, CDR2 YSYEKL. The CDR3 DNA is TGCGCCAGCAGCCAAGGGCCCCCAGAGACCCAGTACTTC. This translates into CASSQGPPETQYF.